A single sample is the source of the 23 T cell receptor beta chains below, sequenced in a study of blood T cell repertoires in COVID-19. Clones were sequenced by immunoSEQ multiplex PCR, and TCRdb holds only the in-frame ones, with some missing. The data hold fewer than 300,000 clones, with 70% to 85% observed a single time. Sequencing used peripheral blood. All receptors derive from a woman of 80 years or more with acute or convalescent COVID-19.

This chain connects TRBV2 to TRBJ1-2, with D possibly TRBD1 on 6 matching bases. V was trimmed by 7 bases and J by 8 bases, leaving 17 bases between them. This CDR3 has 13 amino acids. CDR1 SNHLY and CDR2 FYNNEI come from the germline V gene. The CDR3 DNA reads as TGTGCCAGCACCAGAAGGGGGGGCTCCGGCTACACCTTC. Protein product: CASTRRGGSGYTF.

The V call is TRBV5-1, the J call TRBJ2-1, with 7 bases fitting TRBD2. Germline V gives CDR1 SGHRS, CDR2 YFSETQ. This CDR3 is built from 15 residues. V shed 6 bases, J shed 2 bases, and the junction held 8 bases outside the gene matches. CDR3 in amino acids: CASNAQRGTYNEQFF. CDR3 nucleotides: TGCGCCAGCAACGCCCAGCGGGGAACCTACAATGAGCAGTTCTTC.

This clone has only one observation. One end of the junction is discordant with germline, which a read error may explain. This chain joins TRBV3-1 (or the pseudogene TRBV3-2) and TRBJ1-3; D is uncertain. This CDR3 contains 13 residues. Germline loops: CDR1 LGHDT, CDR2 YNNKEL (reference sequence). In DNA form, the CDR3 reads TGTGCCAGCAGTCAAGTTGGCGGAAACACCATATATTTT. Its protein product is CASSQVGGNTIYF.

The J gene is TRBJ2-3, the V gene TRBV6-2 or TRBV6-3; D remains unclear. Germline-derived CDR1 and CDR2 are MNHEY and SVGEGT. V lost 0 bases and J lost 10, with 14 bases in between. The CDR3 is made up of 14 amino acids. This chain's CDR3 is CASSYSTTEYAQYF. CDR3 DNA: TGTGCCAGCAGTTACTCGACAACCGAATATGCGCAGTATTTT.

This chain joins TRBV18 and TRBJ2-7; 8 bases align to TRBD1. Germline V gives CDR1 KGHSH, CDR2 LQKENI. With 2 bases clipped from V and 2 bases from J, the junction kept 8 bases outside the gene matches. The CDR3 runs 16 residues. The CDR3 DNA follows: TGTGCCAGCTCACCAACGGCGGACAGGGCACCCTACGAGCAGTACTTC. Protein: CASSPTADRAPYEQYF. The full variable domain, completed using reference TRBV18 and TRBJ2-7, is NAGVMQNPRHLVRRRGQEARLRCSPMKGHSHVYWYRQLPEEGLKFMVYLQKENIIDESGMPKERFSAEFPKEGPSILRIQQVVRGDSAAYFCASSPTADRAPYEQYFGPGTRLTVT.

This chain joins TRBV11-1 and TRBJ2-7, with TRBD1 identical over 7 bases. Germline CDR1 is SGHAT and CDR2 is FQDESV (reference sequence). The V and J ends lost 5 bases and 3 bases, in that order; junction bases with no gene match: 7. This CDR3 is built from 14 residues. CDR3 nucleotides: TGTGCCAGCAGCCCAACCGGGACAGACTACGAGCAGTACTTC. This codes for CASSPTGTDYEQYF.

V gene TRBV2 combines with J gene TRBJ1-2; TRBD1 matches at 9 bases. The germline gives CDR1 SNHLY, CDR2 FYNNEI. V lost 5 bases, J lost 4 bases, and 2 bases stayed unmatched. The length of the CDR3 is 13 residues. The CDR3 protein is CASSQQGAYGYTF. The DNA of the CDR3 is TGTGCCAGCAGTCAACAGGGGGCCTATGGCTACACCTTC. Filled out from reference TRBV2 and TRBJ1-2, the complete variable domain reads EPEVTQTPSHQVTQMGQEVILRCVPISNHLYFYWYRQILGQKVEFLVSFYNNEISEKSEIFDDQFSVERPDGSNFTLKIRSTKLEDSAMYFCASSQQGAYGYTFGSGTRLTVV.

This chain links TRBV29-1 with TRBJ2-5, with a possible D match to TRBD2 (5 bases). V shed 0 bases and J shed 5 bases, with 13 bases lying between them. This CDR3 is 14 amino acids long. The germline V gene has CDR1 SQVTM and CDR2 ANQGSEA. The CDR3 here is CSVEDRSRRETQYF. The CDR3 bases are TGCAGCGTTGAAGATAGGTCTAGGAGGGAGACCCAGTACTTC.

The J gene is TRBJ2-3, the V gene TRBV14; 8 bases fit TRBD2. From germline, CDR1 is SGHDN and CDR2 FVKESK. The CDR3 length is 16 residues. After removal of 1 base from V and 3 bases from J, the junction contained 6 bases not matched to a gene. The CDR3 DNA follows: TGTGCCAGCAGCCAAGCCAGCGGGAGAGGGACAGATACGCAGTATTTT. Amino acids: CASSQASGRGTDTQYF.

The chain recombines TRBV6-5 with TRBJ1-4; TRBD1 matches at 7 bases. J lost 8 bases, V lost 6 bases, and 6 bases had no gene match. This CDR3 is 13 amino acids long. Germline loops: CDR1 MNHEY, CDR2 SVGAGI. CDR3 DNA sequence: TGTGCCAGCAGACGGACAGGCCTGGAAAAACTGTTTTTT. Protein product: CASRRTGLEKLFF.

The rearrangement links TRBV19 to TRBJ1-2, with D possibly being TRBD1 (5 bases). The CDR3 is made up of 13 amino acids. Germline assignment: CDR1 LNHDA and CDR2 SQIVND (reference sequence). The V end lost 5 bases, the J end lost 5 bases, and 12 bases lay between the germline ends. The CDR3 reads CASSSLQGYGYTF. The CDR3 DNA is TGTGCCAGTAGTTCCCTTCAGGGATATGGCTACACCTTC.

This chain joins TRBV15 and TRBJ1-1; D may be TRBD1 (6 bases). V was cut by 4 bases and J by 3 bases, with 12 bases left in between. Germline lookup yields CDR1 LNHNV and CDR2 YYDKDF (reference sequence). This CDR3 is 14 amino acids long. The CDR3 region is CATSTQQGYTEAFF. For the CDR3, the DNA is TGTGCCACCAGCACGCAACAGGGCTACACTGAAGCTTTCTTT. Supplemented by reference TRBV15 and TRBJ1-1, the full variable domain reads DAMVIQNPRYQVTQFGKPVTLSCSQTLNHNVMYWYQQKSSQAPKLLFHYYDKDFNNEADTPDNFQSRRPNTSFCFLDIRSPGLGDTAMYLCATSTQQGYTEAFFGQGTRLTVV.

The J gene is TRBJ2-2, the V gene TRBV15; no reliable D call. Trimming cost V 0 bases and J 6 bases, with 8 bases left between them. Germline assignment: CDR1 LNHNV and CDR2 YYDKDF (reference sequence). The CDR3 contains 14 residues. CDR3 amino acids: CATSRDQQAGELFF. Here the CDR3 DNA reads TGTGCCACCAGCAGAGATCAGCAGGCCGGGGAGCTGTTTTTT.

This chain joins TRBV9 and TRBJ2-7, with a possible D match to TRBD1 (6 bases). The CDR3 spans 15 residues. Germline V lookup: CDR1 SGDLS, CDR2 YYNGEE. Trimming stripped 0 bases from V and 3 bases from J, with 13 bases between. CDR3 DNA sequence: TGTGCCAGCAGCGTAGGGCAGGGGATTTTCTACGAGCAGTACTTC. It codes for CASSVGQGIFYEQYF.

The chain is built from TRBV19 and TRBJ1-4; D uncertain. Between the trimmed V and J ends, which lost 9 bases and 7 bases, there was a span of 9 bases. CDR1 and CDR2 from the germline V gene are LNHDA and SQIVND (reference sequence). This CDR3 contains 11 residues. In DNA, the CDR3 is TGTGCCAGCCGCTACCTTGAAAAACTGTTTTTT. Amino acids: CASRYLEKLFF.

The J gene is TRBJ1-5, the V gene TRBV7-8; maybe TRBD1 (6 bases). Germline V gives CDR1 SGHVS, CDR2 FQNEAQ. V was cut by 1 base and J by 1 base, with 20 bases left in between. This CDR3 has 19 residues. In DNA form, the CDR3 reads TGTGCCAGCAGCTTAGAGGCCAGGGGTTGGTTTTCGAGCAATCAGCCCCAGCATTTT. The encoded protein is CASSLEARGWFSSNQPQHF.

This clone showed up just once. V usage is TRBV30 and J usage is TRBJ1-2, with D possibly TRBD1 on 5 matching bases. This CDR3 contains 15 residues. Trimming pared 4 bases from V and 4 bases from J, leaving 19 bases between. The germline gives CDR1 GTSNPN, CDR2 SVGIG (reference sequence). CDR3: CAWIMGGSLSYGYTF. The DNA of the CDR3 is TGTGCCTGGATCATGGGGGGAAGTCTGAGCTATGGCTACACCTTC. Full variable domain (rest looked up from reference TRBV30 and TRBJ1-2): SQTIHQWPATLVQPVGSPLSLECTVEGTSNPNLYWYRQAAGRGLQLLFYSVGIGQISSEVPQNLSASRPQDRQFILSSKKLLLSDSGFYLCAWIMGGSLSYGYTFGSGTRLTVV.

DNA of the CDR3: TGCGCCAGCAGCCACTCGGGGGGGCCGAACACCGGGGAGCTGTTTTTT. Residues: CASSHSGGPNTGELFF. The rearrangement joins TRBV4-3 to TRBJ2-2; 8 bases are a match to TRBD2. This CDR3 is 16 amino acids long. Germline CDR1 and CDR2: LGHNA and YSLEER. The V gene end was trimmed by 3 bases and the J gene end by 0 bases; junction bases not matched to a gene: 3.

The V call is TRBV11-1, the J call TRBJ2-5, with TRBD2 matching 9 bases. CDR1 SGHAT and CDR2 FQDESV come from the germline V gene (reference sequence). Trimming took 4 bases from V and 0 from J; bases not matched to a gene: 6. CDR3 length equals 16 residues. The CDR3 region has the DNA TGTGCCAGCAGCTCCAGACTAGCGGCGAACCAAGAGACCCAGTACTTC. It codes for CASSSRLAANQETQYF.

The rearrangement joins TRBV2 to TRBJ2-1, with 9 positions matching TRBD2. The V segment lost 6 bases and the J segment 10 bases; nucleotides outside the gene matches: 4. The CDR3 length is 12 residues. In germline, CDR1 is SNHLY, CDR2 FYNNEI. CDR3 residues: CASSQTSGEQFF. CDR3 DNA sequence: TGTGCCAGCAGCCAGACTAGCGGAGAGCAGTTCTTC.

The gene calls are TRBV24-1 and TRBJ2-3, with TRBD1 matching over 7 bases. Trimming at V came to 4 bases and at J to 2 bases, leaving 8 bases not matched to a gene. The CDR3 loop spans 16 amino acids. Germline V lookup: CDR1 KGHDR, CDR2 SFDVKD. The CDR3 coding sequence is TGTGCCACCAGTGACCCGAAAGGGGGCCCCACAGATACGCAGTATTTT. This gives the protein CATSDPKGGPTDTQYF.

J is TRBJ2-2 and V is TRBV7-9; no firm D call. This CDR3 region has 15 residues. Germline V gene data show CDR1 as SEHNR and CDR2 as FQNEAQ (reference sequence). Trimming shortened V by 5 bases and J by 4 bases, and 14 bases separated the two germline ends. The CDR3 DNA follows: TGTGCCAGCAGCCCCCAAATTGAGAGCACCGGGGAGCTGTTTTTT. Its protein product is CASSPQIESTGELFF.

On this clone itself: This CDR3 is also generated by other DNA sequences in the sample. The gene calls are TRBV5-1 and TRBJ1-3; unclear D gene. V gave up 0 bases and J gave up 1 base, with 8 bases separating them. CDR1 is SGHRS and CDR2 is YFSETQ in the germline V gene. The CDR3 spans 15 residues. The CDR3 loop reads CASSLDSGSGNTIYF. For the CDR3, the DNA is TGCGCCAGCAGCTTGGACAGCGGATCTGGAAACACCATATATTTT.